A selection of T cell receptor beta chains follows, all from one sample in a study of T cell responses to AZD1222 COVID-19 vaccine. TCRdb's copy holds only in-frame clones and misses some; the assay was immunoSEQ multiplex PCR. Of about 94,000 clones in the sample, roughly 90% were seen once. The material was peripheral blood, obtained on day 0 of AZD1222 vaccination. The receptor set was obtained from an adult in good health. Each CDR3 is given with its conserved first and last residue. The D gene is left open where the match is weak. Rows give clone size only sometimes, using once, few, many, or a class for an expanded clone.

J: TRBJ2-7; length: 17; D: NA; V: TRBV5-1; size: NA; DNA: TGCGCCAGCAGCTTTTTGCCGGCAACAGGTATCGCCTACGAGCAGTACTTC; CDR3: CASSFLPATGIAYEQYF
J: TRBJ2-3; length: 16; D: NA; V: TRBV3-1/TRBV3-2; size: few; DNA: TGTGCCAGCAGCCAAGGAGACGAATCTTGCACAGATACGCAGTATTTT; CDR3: CASSQGDESCTDTQYF
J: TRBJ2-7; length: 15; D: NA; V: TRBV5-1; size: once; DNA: TGCGCCAGCAGCTTGGGGACCACAGGGACCTACGAGCAGTACTTC; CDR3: CASSLGTTGTYEQYF
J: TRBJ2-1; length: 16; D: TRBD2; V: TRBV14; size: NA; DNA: TGTGCCAGCAGCCAATTACTGACTAGCGGGGGGGGTGAGCAGTTCTTC; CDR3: CASSQLLTSGGGEQFF
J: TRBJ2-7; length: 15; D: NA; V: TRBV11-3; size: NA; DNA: TGTGCCAGCAGCTTGGGTAGAACAGCTACCTACGAGCAGTACTTC; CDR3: CASSLGRTATYEQYF
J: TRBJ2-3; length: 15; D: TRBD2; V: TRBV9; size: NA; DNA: TGTGCCAGCAGCGCAAGCGGGGGGACTACAGATACGCAGTATTTT; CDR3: CASSASGGTTDTQYF
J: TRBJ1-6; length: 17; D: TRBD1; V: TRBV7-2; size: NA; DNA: TGTGCCAGCAGCGACACAGGGGGTAGCTCCTATAATTCACCCCTCCACTTT; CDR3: CASSDTGGSSYNSPLHF
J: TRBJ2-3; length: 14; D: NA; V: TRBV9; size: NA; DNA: TGTGCCAGCAGCGCCGGGTTTAGCACAGATACGCAGTATTTT; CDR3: CASSAGFSTDTQYF
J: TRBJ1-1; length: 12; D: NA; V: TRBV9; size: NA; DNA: TGTGCCAGCAGCGCGTCCATGGGTACGGCTTTCTTT; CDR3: CASSASMGTAFF
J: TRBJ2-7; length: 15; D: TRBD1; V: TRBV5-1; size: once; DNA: TGCGCCAGCAGCTTGGAGGGGGCCCCTGAACGCGAGCAGTACTTC; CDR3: CASSLEGAPEREQYF
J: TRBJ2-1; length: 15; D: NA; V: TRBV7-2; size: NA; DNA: TGTGCCAGCAGCATACCCAGGCAGTCTCGGAATGAGCAGTTCTTC; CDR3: CASSIPRQSRNEQFF
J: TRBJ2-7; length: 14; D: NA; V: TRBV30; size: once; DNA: TGTGCCTGGAGAACCCCGGGAGCGACCTACGAGCAGTACTTC; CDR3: CAWRTPGATYEQYF
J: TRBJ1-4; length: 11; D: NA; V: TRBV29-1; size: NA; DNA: TGCAGCGGAGTACTCTATGAAAAACTGTTTTTT; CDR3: CSGVLYEKLFF
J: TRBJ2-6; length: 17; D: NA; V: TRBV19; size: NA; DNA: TGTGCCAGTAGTATGGATTCAGGGGCGGGGGGGGCCAACGTCCTGACTTTC; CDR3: CASSMDSGAGGANVLTF
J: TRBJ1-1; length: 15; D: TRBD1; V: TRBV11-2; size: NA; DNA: TGTGCCAGCAGCCCTCCGACCACAGGGGCGGATGAAGCTTTCTTT; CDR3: CASSPPTTGADEAFF
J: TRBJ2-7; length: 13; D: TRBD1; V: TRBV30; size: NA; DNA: TGTGCCTGTATCAGGGGGCGAACCTACGAGCAGTACTTC; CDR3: CACIRGRTYEQYF
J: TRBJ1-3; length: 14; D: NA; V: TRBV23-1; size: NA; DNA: TGCGCCGGAGGGGTCAGGAGCTCTGGAAACACCATATATTTT; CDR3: CAGGVRSSGNTIYF
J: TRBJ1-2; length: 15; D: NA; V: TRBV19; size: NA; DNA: TGTGCCAGTAGTATAGCCGCAGGTACCTCGGGCGGCTACACCTTC; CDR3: CASSIAAGTSGGYTF
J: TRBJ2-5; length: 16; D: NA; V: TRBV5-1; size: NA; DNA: TGCGCCAGCAGCCTGAGGTCGTTGGGAGGCGACGAGACCCAGTACTTC; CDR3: CASSLRSLGGDETQYF
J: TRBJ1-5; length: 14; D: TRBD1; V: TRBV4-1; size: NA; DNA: TGCGCCAGCAGCCAAAATGGAGGACAGGGAACCCCGCATTTT; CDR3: CASSQNGGQGTPHF
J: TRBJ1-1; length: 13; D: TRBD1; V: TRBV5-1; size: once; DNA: TGCGCCAGCAGCCTAGACAGGGACACTGAAGCTTTCTTT; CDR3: CASSLDRDTEAFF
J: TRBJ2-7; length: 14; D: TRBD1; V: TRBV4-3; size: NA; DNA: TGCGCCAGCAGCTTTCGGACAGGGAGCTACGAGCAGTACTTC; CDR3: CASSFRTGSYEQYF
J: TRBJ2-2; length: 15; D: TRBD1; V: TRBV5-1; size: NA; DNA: TGCGCCAGCAGCTTCGACAGGGGGGTCACCGGGGAGCTGTTTTTT; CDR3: CASSFDRGVTGELFF
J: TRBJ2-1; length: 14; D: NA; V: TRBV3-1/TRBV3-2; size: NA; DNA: TGTGCCAGCAGCCAAGCGTGGGCCACCCAGGGGCAGTTCTTC; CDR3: CASSQAWATQGQFF
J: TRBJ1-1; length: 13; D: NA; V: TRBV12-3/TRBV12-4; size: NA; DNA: TGTGCCAGCAGTCACATGCGGAACACTGAAGCTTTCTTT; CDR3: CASSHMRNTEAFF
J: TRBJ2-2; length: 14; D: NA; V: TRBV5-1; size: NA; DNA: TGCGCCAGCAGCTGGACTTCGAACACCGGGGAGCTGTTTTTT; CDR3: CASSWTSNTGELFF
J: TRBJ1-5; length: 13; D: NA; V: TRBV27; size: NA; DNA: TGTGCCAGCAGGTCCGGGGAAGGACAGCCCCAGCATTTT; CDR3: CASRSGEGQPQHF
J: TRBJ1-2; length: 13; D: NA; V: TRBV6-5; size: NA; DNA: TGTGCCAGCAGTTTATCGTCGAACTATGGCTACACCTTC; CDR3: CASSLSSNYGYTF
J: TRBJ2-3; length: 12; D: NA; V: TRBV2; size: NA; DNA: TGTGCCAGCCCGACAACAACAGATACGCAGTATTTT; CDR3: CASPTTTDTQYF
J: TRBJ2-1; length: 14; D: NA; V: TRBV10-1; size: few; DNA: TGCGCCAGCAGTGGGGGCAGAATATACAATGAGCAGTTCTTC; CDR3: CASSGGRIYNEQFF
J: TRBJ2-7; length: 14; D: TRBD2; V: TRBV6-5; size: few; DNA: TGTGCCACCCAACGCGGTAGCGGGTCCTCCGAGCAGTACTTC; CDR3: CATQRGSGSSEQYF
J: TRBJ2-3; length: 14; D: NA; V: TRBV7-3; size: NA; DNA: TGTGCCAGCAGCTTTCTGGGGTACACAGATACGCAGTATTTT; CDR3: CASSFLGYTDTQYF
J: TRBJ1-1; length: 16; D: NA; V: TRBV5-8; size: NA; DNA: TGTGCCAGCAGCTTGGCCCAACAGGGCATGAACACTGAAGCTTTCTTT; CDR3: CASSLAQQGMNTEAFF
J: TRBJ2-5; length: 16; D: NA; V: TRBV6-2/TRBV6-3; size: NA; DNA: TGTGCCAGCAGTAGGCCGGGGACAGCGGGCCAAGAGACCCAGTACTTC; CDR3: CASSRPGTAGQETQYF
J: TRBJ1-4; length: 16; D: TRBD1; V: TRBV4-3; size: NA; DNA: TGCGCCAGCAGCCAAGATCGGGGGACAGGGGACGAAAAACTGTTTTTT; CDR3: CASSQDRGTGDEKLFF
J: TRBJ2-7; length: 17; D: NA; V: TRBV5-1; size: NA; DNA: TGCGCCAGCAGCTTGGGGACCGGGACACCAAGCTCCTACGAGCAGTACTTC; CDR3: CASSLGTGTPSSYEQYF
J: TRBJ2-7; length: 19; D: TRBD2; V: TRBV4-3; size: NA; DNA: TGCGCCAGCAGCCAATTTTTTCTAGCGGGGGGGTCTGCTACTTTCGAGCAGTACTTC; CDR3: CASSQFFLAGGSATFEQYF
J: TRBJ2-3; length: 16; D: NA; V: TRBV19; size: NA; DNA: TGTGCCAGTAGTATAAAATTAGACGGGTACACAGATACGCAGTATTTT; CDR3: CASSIKLDGYTDTQYF
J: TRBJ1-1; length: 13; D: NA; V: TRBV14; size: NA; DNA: TGTGCCAGCAGCGTTAGGAGTTGGACTGAAGCTTTCTTT; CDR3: CASSVRSWTEAFF
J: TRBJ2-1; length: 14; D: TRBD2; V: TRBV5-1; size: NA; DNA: TGCGCCAGTTATCTAGCGGGGGGGAACAATGAGCAGTTCTTC; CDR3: CASYLAGGNNEQFF
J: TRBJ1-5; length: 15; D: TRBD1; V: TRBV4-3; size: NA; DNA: TGCGCCAGCAGCCAAGAAATAGGGGGCCCTCAGCCCCAGCATTTT; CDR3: CASSQEIGGPQPQHF
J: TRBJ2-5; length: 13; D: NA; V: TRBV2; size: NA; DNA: TGTGCCAGCAGTGAACCGGGTCAAGAGACCCAGTACTTC; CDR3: CASSEPGQETQYF
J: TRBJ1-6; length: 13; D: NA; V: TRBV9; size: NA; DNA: TGTGCCAGCAGCGTAGAACAGGGTTCACCCCTCCACTTT; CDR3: CASSVEQGSPLHF
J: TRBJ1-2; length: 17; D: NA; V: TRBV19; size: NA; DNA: TGTGCCAGTAGAGTATTGGCGGGGGCCCCGGGAGACTATGGCTACACCTTC; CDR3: CASRVLAGAPGDYGYTF
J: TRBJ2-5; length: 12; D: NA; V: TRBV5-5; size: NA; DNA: TGTGCCAGCAGCTTCAGCGCGGGGACCCAGTACTTC; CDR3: CASSFSAGTQYF
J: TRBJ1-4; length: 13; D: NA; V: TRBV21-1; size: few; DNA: TGTGCCAGCAGGGGGGGACCTAATGAAAAACTGTTTTTT; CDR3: CASRGGPNEKLFF
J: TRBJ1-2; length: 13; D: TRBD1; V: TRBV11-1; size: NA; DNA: TGTGCCAGCAGTGGGACAGGGGATTATGGCTACACCTTC; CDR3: CASSGTGDYGYTF
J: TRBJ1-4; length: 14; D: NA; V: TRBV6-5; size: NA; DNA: TGTGCCAGCAGTTACTCGGCCGTTAATGAAAAACTGTTTTTT; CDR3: CASSYSAVNEKLFF
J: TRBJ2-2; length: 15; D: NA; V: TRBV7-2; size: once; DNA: TGTGCCAGCAGCTTAGTGGCGGGGTCCACCGGGGAGCTGTTTTTT; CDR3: CASSLVAGSTGELFF
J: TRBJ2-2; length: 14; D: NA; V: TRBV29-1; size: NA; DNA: TGCAGCGTTGAAGATTTAGGGAACACCGGGGAGCTGTTTTTT; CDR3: CSVEDLGNTGELFF
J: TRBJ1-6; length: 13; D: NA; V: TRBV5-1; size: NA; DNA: TGCGCCAGCAGCTTGGAGGGAAATTCACCCCTCCACTTT; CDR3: CASSLEGNSPLHF
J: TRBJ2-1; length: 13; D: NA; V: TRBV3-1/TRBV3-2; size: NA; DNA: TGTGCCAGCAGCCAAACGGGAAGCAATGAGCAGTTCTTC; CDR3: CASSQTGSNEQFF
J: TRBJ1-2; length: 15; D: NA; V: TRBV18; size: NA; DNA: TGTGCCAGCTCAGCGGGACGGTCGGAACGAAGCGGCTACACCTTC; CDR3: CASSAGRSERSGYTF